This TCR beta chain originates from a study of blood T cell repertoires in COVID-19. Study details: Italy, Spain and the United States were the sources of the convalescent and acute COVID-19 samples.

Germline CDR1 ENHRY, CDR2 SYGVKD. The ends were cut back, 5 bases at V and 4 bases at J, with 5 bases in the middle. The CDR3 sequence is 12 residues long. Original analysis: The assay estimated nucleated cells by amplifying reference gene primers. Method: immunoSEQ multiplex PCR; TCRdb's copy keeps in-frame clones and lacks some. V, J and clone size are taken as reported in that table, and D and trimming were inferred from the DNA itself. Among roughly 250,000 clones listed, about 90% were seen once. The Seattle patients joined while their infection was active and were tracked longitudinally afterward.

This receptor was obtained from a person aged 18 to 30 with COVID-19, enrolled during active disease. Sequencing used peripheral blood. The V call is TRBV10-3, the J call TRBJ2-2; no clear D gene. CDR3 loop: CAISRVTGELFF. DNA for the CDR3: TGTGCCATCAGTCGGGTCACCGGGGAGCTGTTTTTT.